This T cell receptor beta chain was identified during a study of blood T cell repertoires in COVID-19 (dated by TCRdb to 2020 to 2021). Study-level background: Samples from collaborators originated in the United States, Italy and Spain and spanned both the acute and convalescent phases of COVID-19. The prospective study material was composed of cDNA or gDNA derived from T cells, B-cell-depleted T cells, or PBMCs. Deeply sampled blood TCRbeta repertoires from subjects exposed to, actively infected with, or recovered from COVID-19 were included in the dataset. The repertoires were released in a freely available public database meant as a resource for research on the immune response to SARS-CoV-2. Samples came from the ongoing ImmuneRACE study (first 160 participants) plus 1,254 subjects from 6 global collaborators. Nearly every sample came with metadata listing a de-identified subject ID, COVID-19 status, age in years and sex. Where available, HLA class I and class II types were obtained from metadata supplied by the sample provider rather than from assay-based typing.

TCRbeta CDR3 regions were amplified from genomic DNA using the immunoSEQ Assay, a bias-controlled multiplex PCR. In the original analysis: Within the assay, amplification of reference gene primers was used to estimate how many nucleated cells each sample contained. Sequence reads were collapsed and filtered to measure the absolute abundance of every unique TCRbeta CDR3 rearrangement. Productive Simpson clonality was computed per sample as the square root of Simpson's diversity index over productive rearrangements. TCRdb holds this immuneACCESS table with in-frame rearrangements only. Some clones are missing; in checked studies, unresolved V genes explain under half, and the rest has no known cause. The V and J calls and clone size are taken from that table; D and trimming were inferred from the DNA. This sample lists tens of thousands of clones; around 90% were detected once. The top ten clonotypes cover around 1.5% of the sample.

What the research found in general, with its limitations: The amount of clinical and demographic metadata varied by source and participant and was provided uncurated.

Each collaborating institution followed its own protocols to collect whole blood in K2EDTA tubes. Collaborator samples were shipped for TCRbeta analysis as frozen whole blood, isolated PBMCs, or DNA extracted from either sample type. With respect to this clone: Its antigen remains undetermined. Base quality data are lacking; no much larger clone is found one base away.

This TCR came from a human donor in a cohort sampled during active COVID-19. Sequencing used peripheral blood.

The base sequence is TGTGCCAGCCGACAGTACTATCAGCCCCAGCATTTT. Its coded protein is CASRQYYQPQHF. The chain couples TRBV28 to TRBJ1-5, with a tentative D gene TRBD1 over 5 matching bases. Trimming at the junction amounts to 8 bases on V and 5 bases on J, and the germline ends lie 10 bases apart. The germline V gene encodes CDR1 MDHEN and CDR2 SYDVKM. The CDR3 runs 12 residues from the cysteine to the phenylalanine. Only the CDR3 part of the read is kept: 36 bases, read in frame from the first base.